This T cell receptor (beta chain) comes out of a study of cytomegalovirus exposure and HLA in healthy donors. The PCR made use of 60 Vbeta and 13 Jbeta primers. The protocol was immunoSEQ multiplex PCR, while the TCRdb copy is restricted to in-frame clones and leaves out a portion. The sample holds about 160,000 clones, roughly 80% seen once. The CDR3 runs 16 residues. Germline V gives CDR1 SGHRS, CDR2 YFSETQ. The ends lost 1 base at V and 0 bases at J; junction bases unmatched: 4. Note on this clone: The antigen is unknown.

Regarding the study as a whole: Productive status was seen about 90% or about 30% of the time for most TCR beta V segments in an earlier analysis. The investigators catalogued 180 or so TCR beta chains as cytomegalovirus-associated. Association with HLA alleles at 0.05 false discovery rate was found for roughly 17,000 TCR beta sequences in a later analysis.

The specimen was PBMCs. This receptor was taken from a male donor in good health and CMV-seropositive. The chain links TRBV5-1 to TRBJ2-7, with TRBD1 identical over 10 bases. In DNA, the CDR3 is TGCGCCAGCAGCTTGTTGGACAGGGGGAGCTCCTACGAGCAGTACTTC. Its protein product is CASSLLDRGSSYEQYF.